A single sample is the source of the 20 T cell receptor beta chains below, sequenced in a study of T cell responses to AZD1222 COVID-19 vaccine. Produced via immunoSEQ multiplex PCR; TCRdb's table is partial and in-frame only. The data show around 180,000 clones, about nine tenths seen once. The starting material was peripheral blood, obtained on day 0 of AZD1222 vaccination. The receptor source for this set is an adult in good health.

V gene TRBV5-5 combines with J gene TRBJ1-1; D is ambiguous. The CDR3 consists of 16 residues. Germline loops: CDR1 SGHKS, CDR2 YYEKEE (reference sequence). The V and J ends lost 0 bases and 1 base respectively, with 13 bases between them. The CDR3 DNA follows: TGTGCCAGCAGCTTGGCATGGCAGAGCAAGAACACTGAAGCTTTCTTT. Translating it yields CASSLAWQSKNTEAFF.

J is TRBJ1-2 and V is TRBV19; D is possibly TRBD1 (6 bases). Germline V gene data show CDR1 as LNHDA and CDR2 as SQIVND (reference sequence). V was clipped by 2 bases and J by 0 bases, with 19 bases between them. CDR3 length: 18 residues. The DNA for the CDR3 is TGTGCCAGTAGTATATTGACCTTACGGACAGCGACTAACTATGGCTACACCTTC. This translates into CASSILTLRTATNYGYTF. The full variable domain, with the rest looked up from reference TRBV19 and TRBJ1-2, is DGGITQSPKYLFRKEGQNVTLSCEQNLNHDAMYWYRQDPGQGLRLIYYSQIVNDFQKGDIAEGYSVSREKKESFPLTVTSAQKNPTAFYLCASSILTLRTATNYGYTFGSGTRLTVV.

This clone appeared a single time. The V and J genes are TRBV5-6 and TRBJ2-3, with D tentatively TRBD1 (5 bases). This CDR3 spans 15 amino acids. Trimming left V 0 bases short and J 4 bases short, with 12 bases between. The germline gives CDR1 SGHDT, CDR2 YYEEEE. CDR3 loop: CASSLVRGRSDTQYF. CDR3 DNA sequence: TGTGCCAGCAGCTTGGTAAGGGGCAGGTCAGATACGCAGTATTTT.

The chain combines TRBV6-6 with TRBJ1-5, with 8 bases identical to TRBD1. With V trimmed by 7 bases and J by 7 bases, 12 bases remained unmatched. Germline CDR1 and CDR2: MNHNY and SVGAGI (reference sequence). This CDR3 region has 15 residues. The chain's CDR3 is CASNLRGPSGQPQHF. The CDR3 nucleotides are TGTGCCAGCAACCTCAGGGGGCCCAGCGGACAGCCCCAGCATTTT.

The rearrangement joins TRBV7-2 to TRBJ2-3, with 9 bases lining up with TRBD2. The CDR3 extends over 16 amino acids. Germline-derived CDR1 and CDR2 are SGHTA and FQGNSA. With 5 bases clipped from V and 2 bases from J, the junction kept 8 bases outside the gene matches. CDR3 DNA: TGTGCCAGCAGCAGATCCCAGCGGGGGGCCACAGATACGCAGTATTTT. Its translation: CASSRSQRGATDTQYF.

CDR3 sequence reads: CASSYASGGLTDTQYF. The CDR3 nucleotides are TGTGCCAGCAGTTATGCCAGCGGGGGGCTCACAGATACGCAGTATTTT. The gene calls are TRBV6-5 and TRBJ2-3; TRBD2 matches 9 bases. CDR3 size: 16 residues. With V trimmed by 3 bases and J by 2 bases, 6 bases remained unmatched. The V gene's germline CDR1 is MNHEY and CDR2 SVGAGI.

There are a few counts of this clone. V is TRBV3-1 (or the pseudogene TRBV3-2) and J is TRBJ1-3; D call uncertain. CDR1 LGHDT and CDR2 YNNKEL come from the germline V gene (reference sequence). Trimming stripped 3 bases from V and 1 base from J, with 7 bases between. There are 14 residues in the CDR3. The CDR3 protein is CASSQGWSGNTIYF. In DNA, the CDR3 is TGTGCCAGCAGCCAGGGATGGTCTGGAAACACCATATATTTT.

The rearrangement joins TRBV12-3 or TRBV12-4 to TRBJ1-2; D is unresolved. Trimming left V 7 bases short and J 6 bases short, with 15 bases between. The CDR3 sequence is 13 residues long. The CDR3 region is CASTSRQHDGYTF. CDR3 nucleotide sequence: TGTGCCAGCACTTCCAGGCAACACGATGGCTACACCTTC.

The rearrangement joins TRBV9 to TRBJ1-1; D is perhaps TRBD1 (5 bases). The V and J ends lost 3 bases and 3 bases respectively, with 9 bases between them. The germline V gene has CDR1 SGDLS and CDR2 YYNGEE. This CDR3 contains 13 residues. Here the CDR3 DNA reads TGTGCCAGCAGCGAGACAGCTTACACTGAAGCTTTCTTT. Encoded protein: CASSETAYTEAFF.

The V call is TRBV5-6, the J call TRBJ2-2; TRBD2 is a possible D gene (6 bases). Trimming pared 2 bases from V and 1 base from J, leaving 9 bases between. Germline-derived CDR1 and CDR2 are SGHDT and YYEEEE. The length of the CDR3 is 15 residues. The CDR3 region has the DNA TGTGCCAGCAGCTTAGCGGGCCGGAACACCGGGGAGCTGTTTTTT. Encoded protein: CASSLAGRNTGELFF.

The V and J genes are TRBV30 and TRBJ2-7; D might be TRBD1 (6 bases). The V end was cut by 5 bases, the J end by 6 bases, with 20 bases between. Germline V gene lookup returns CDR1 GTSNPN and CDR2 SVGIG (reference sequence). This CDR3 has 14 residues. The CDR3 DNA reads TGTGCCTGGCAACCCGGGACAAGGTCACGCGAGCAGTACTTC. It specifies CAWQPGTRSREQYF.

The J gene is TRBJ2-3, the V gene TRBV10-3; TRBD2 matches at 9 bases. Germline V CDR1 and CDR2: ENHRY, SYGVKD. Unmatched junction bases numbered 7, after V lost 6 bases and J lost 0 bases. CDR3 length: 16 residues. DNA for the CDR3: TGTGCCATCAGGGCAAGAGCGGGGGGTAGCACAGATACGCAGTATTTT. It translates to CAIRARAGGSTDTQYF.

The V and J genes are TRBV9 and TRBJ1-6, with 7 positions matching TRBD1. The CDR3 runs 16 residues. Looked up from germline, CDR1 is SGDLS and CDR2 is YYNGEE. With 4 bases clipped from V and 0 bases from J, the junction kept 4 bases outside the gene matches. The CDR3 region has the DNA TGTGCCAGCAGCTCGGGACAGAGCTCCTATAATTCACCCCTCCACTTT. Translated, it gives CASSSGQSSYNSPLHF.

The V and J genes are TRBV19 and TRBJ1-2; perhaps TRBD1 as D (6 bases). The CDR3 totals 19 residues. The germline gives CDR1 LNHDA, CDR2 SQIVND (reference sequence). Trimming shortened V by 3 bases and J by 0 bases, and 23 bases separated the two germline ends. CDR3 residues: CASSIEGRGLGSPNYGYTF. The CDR3 region has the DNA TGTGCCAGTAGTATTGAGGGCAGGGGCCTAGGATCTCCTAACTATGGCTACACCTTC.

CDR3 bases: TGTGCCAGCAGCTCCATTATTAGCAATCAGCCCCAGCATTTT. Translating it yields CASSSIISNQPQHF. V and J are TRBV5-6 and TRBJ1-5; unclear D gene. V lost 3 bases, J lost 0 bases, and 7 bases lay in between. From germline, CDR1 is SGHDT and CDR2 YYEEEE. The CDR3 contains 14 residues.

The CDR3: CASSQEFTDTQYF. CDR3 nucleotide sequence: TGTGCCAGCAGCCAAGAGTTCACAGATACGCAGTATTTT. This chain joins TRBV4-2 and TRBJ2-3, with unresolved D. The CDR3 is made up of 13 amino acids. CDR1 and CDR2 from the germline V gene are LGHNA and YNFKEQ. Trimming shortened V by 0 bases and J by 2 bases, and 3 bases separated the two germline ends.

V and J are TRBV18 and TRBJ2-1; D uncertain. Germline V gene sequence: CDR1 KGHSH, CDR2 LQKENI. The CDR3 spans 12 residues. With 1 base removed from V and 9 bases from J, the gap between germline ends came to 7 bases. CDR3 sequence reads: CASSPRSFEQFF. The CDR3 DNA sequence: TGTGCCAGCTCACCACGAAGCTTTGAGCAGTTCTTC.

V usage is TRBV20-1 and J usage is TRBJ1-2; 7 bases are shared with TRBD1. Trimming removed 3 bases from V and 4 bases from J; junction bases left unmatched: 8. Germline-derived CDR1 and CDR2 are DFQATT and SNEGSKA (reference sequence). The CDR3 has 14 residues. In nucleotides, the CDR3 is TGCAGTGCTAGTAAGGGGGCGGGCAGCTATGGCTACACCTTC. It translates to CSASKGAGSYGYTF.

CDR3 bases: TGCGCCAGCAGCCAACTAGCGGGGGCGGTGGAAAATACGCAGTATTTT. Protein sequence: CASSQLAGAVENTQYF. The rearrangement uses TRBV4-3 and TRBJ2-3; 10 bases agree with TRBD2. V lost 2 bases and J lost 7; bases outside the gene matches: 9. CDR3 length: 16 amino acids. Germline V lookup: CDR1 LGHNA, CDR2 YSLEER.

The chain employs TRBV18 and TRBJ2-1; 8 bases are shared with TRBD1. The germline V gene encodes CDR1 KGHSH and CDR2 LQKENI. The CDR3 is 18 amino acids. The V gene end was trimmed by 6 bases and the J gene end by 8 bases; junction bases not matched to a gene: 21. CDR3 coding DNA: TGTGCCAGCTCCCAAGACAGGGGCCGTGCACTAGTCCCCCATGAGCAGTTCTTC. It specifies CASSQDRGRALVPHEQFF.